Listed here are 3 T cell receptor beta chains from one sample, sequenced in a study of blood T cells in healthy people across ages. Combining a sample-barcoded 5' primer with a J-beta primer mix, a second PCR ran for about 7 to 12 cycles. One entry per CDR3 protein, called by TCRdb with MiXCR from the 5' RACE reads. Altogether about 650,000 distinct CDR3 sequences are present, roughly 30% being singletons, with the ten largest covering approximately 15%. The sample taken for sequencing was blood. Source of these receptors: a woman older than 75 in good health.

Many counts were recorded for this clonotype. The V gene is TRBV28, the J gene TRBJ2-7, with TRBD1 matching over 9 bases. In germline, CDR1 is MDHEN, CDR2 SYDVKM. V was clipped by 4 bases and J by 5 bases; unmatched bases: 9. CDR3 length: 15 amino acids. The CDR3 loop is CASSSLTGGRDEQYF. The CDR3 DNA follows: TGTGCCAGCAGTTCCTTGACAGGGGGGAGGGACGAGCAGTACTTC. Full variable domain (rest looked up from reference TRBV28 and TRBJ2-7): DVKVTQSSRYLVKRTGEKVFLECVQDMDHENMFWYRQDPGLGLRLIYFSYDVKMKEKGDIPEGYSVSREKKERFSLILESASTNQTSMYLCASSSLTGGRDEQYFGPGTRLTVT.

This clonotype was seen ten or more times. The chain joins TRBV2 to TRBJ2-7; TRBD2 matches 11 bases. The V gene's germline CDR1 is SNHLY and CDR2 FYNNEI. Losses at the gene ends were 6 bases for V and 4 bases for J; bases not matched to a gene: 5. The CDR3 spans 14 residues. The CDR3 DNA follows: TGTGCCAGCAGACAACTAGCGGGGGTATACGAGCAGTACTTC. Amino acid sequence: CASRQLAGVYEQYF.

Comments on this clonotype: Since a much larger clone is just one base distant, this may be a read error. V usage is TRBV20-1 and J usage is TRBJ2-3, with TRBD2 identical over 7 bases. CDR1 and CDR2 (germline): DFQATT, SNEGSKA (reference sequence). CDR3 size: 14 residues. The V segment lost 5 bases and the J segment 6 bases; nucleotides outside the gene matches: 11. CDR3 bases: TGCAGTGCTTGGCCCAGCGGGGATTTTGATACGCAGTATTTT. It specifies CSAWPSGDFDTQYF.